A selection of T cell receptor beta chains follows, all from one sample in a study of Ad26.COV2.S vaccination and SARS-CoV-2 variants. Some clones are missing from TCRdb's copy, which holds only in-frame ones; the method was immunoSEQ multiplex PCR. This table holds around 300,000 clones, approximately 87% found once. Sequences were derived from peripheral blood, sampled in a trial of Ad26.COV2.S vaccine versus placebo. The receptors here all came from a person between 18 and 59 years old who received the Ad26.COV2.S COVID-19 vaccine or a placebo. Both conserved end residues are part of each CDR3. The D gene is left open where the match is weak. Expanded clones are given a class, and other clones once, few, many or no size at all.

j_gene: TRBJ2-3; v_gene: TRBV6-5; abundance: -; d_gene: -; CDR3aa: CASSSGTDTQYF; CDR3nt: TGTGCCAGCAGTAGTGGCACAGATACGCAGTATTTT
j_gene: TRBJ2-6; v_gene: TRBV29-1; abundance: -; d_gene: -; CDR3aa: CSVDDGGSLLPGANVLTF; CDR3nt: TGCAGCGTTGACGACGGGGGCAGCCTACTCCCTGGGGCCAACGTCCTGACTTTC
j_gene: TRBJ1-2; v_gene: TRBV19; abundance: -; d_gene: -; CDR3aa: CASRSIGNNYGYTF; CDR3nt: TGTGCCTCCCGAAGTATTGGAAATAACTATGGCTACACCTTC
j_gene: TRBJ1-1; v_gene: TRBV6-6; abundance: -; d_gene: -; CDR3aa: CASSTYSTATNTEAFF; CDR3nt: TGTGCCAGCAGTACCTACTCGACAGCGACGAACACTGAAGCTTTCTTT
j_gene: TRBJ1-1; v_gene: TRBV12-5; abundance: -; d_gene: -; CDR3aa: CASGLVLGQPSLANTEAFF; CDR3nt: TGTGCTAGTGGTTTGGTACTAGGACAGCCGTCCCTGGCTAACACTGAAGCTTTCTTT
j_gene: TRBJ2-5; v_gene: TRBV13; abundance: once; d_gene: -; CDR3aa: CASSLRGGTQYF; CDR3nt: TGTGCCAGCAGCTTGAGAGGGGGGACCCAGTACTTC
j_gene: TRBJ1-1; v_gene: TRBV6-5; abundance: -; d_gene: TRBD1; CDR3aa: CASEQGVFTEAFF; CDR3nt: TGTGCCAGCGAACAGGGGGTATTCACTGAAGCTTTCTTT
j_gene: TRBJ1-6; v_gene: TRBV4-1; abundance: -; d_gene: -; CDR3aa: CASSLRTPGRLQEAYNSPLHF; CDR3nt: TGCGCCAGCAGCCTGAGAACCCCGGGACGCCTGCAAGAGGCCTATAATTCACCCCTCCACTTT
j_gene: TRBJ1-1; v_gene: TRBV7-2; abundance: -; d_gene: -; CDR3aa: CASSLGVALNTEAFF; CDR3nt: TGTGCCAGCAGCTTAGGAGTGGCCTTGAACACTGAAGCTTTCTTT
j_gene: TRBJ1-3; v_gene: TRBV2; abundance: -; d_gene: TRBD1; CDR3aa: CASSPTGTGNTIYF; CDR3nt: TGTGCCAGCAGTCCGACAGGGACTGGAAACACCATATATTTT
j_gene: TRBJ2-1; v_gene: TRBV13; abundance: -; d_gene: -; CDR3aa: CASSPGSSEQFF; CDR3nt: TGTGCCAGCAGCCCAGGGTCCAGTGAGCAGTTCTTC
j_gene: TRBJ2-7; v_gene: TRBV10-3; abundance: -; d_gene: -; CDR3aa: CAISDGPRGYYDEQYF; CDR3nt: TGTGCCATCAGTGATGGCCCGAGGGGGTATTATGACGAGCAGTACTTC
j_gene: TRBJ1-5; v_gene: TRBV12-3/TRBV12-4; abundance: -; d_gene: -; CDR3aa: CASRAGRNQPQHF; CDR3nt: TGTGCCAGCAGAGCAGGGCGTAATCAGCCCCAGCATTTT
j_gene: TRBJ2-1; v_gene: TRBV5-4; abundance: -; d_gene: TRBD1; CDR3aa: CASSAGGGIIRSYNEQFF; CDR3nt: TGTGCCAGCAGCGCAGGGGGCGGGATAATCAGGTCCTACAATGAGCAGTTCTTC
j_gene: TRBJ2-1; v_gene: TRBV19; abundance: -; d_gene: -; CDR3aa: CASSYRESGNEQFF; CDR3nt: TGTGCCAGTAGTTATAGGGAGTCCGGCAATGAGCAGTTCTTC
j_gene: TRBJ1-1; v_gene: TRBV28; abundance: -; d_gene: TRBD1; CDR3aa: CASGSTGAPNTEAFF; CDR3nt: TGTGCCAGCGGGTCGACAGGGGCGCCGAACACTGAAGCTTTCTTT
j_gene: TRBJ1-5; v_gene: TRBV9; abundance: -; d_gene: TRBD1; CDR3aa: CASSEGSGGTGDNQPQHF; CDR3nt: TGTGCCAGCAGCGAAGGTTCGGGGGGGACAGGAGATAATCAGCCCCAGCATTTT
j_gene: TRBJ2-7; v_gene: TRBV2; abundance: once; d_gene: -; CDR3aa: CASSEGQIPPYEQYF; CDR3nt: TGTGCCAGCAGTGAAGGACAGATCCCGCCCTACGAGCAGTACTTC
j_gene: TRBJ1-2; v_gene: TRBV5-8; abundance: once; d_gene: -; CDR3aa: CASRQHPGDYGYTF; CDR3nt: TGTGCCAGCAGGCAGCACCCGGGGGACTATGGCTACACCTTC
j_gene: TRBJ1-2; v_gene: TRBV24-1; abundance: -; d_gene: -; CDR3aa: CLRGEHRPLEHGYTF; CDR3nt: TGTCTACGAGGGGAGCACAGGCCGCTCGAGCATGGCTACACCTTC
j_gene: TRBJ2-3; v_gene: TRBV7-2; abundance: -; d_gene: -; CDR3aa: CASSSLGPSTDTQYF; CDR3nt: TGTGCCAGCAGCTCCCTGGGGCCTAGCACAGATACGCAGTATTTT
j_gene: TRBJ1-1; v_gene: TRBV29-1; abundance: -; d_gene: -; CDR3aa: CSVGRAGTEAFF; CDR3nt: TGCAGCGTGGGACGCGCGGGCACTGAAGCTTTCTTT
j_gene: TRBJ2-4; v_gene: TRBV2; abundance: -; d_gene: TRBD2; CDR3aa: CASTETSGGALAKNIQYF; CDR3nt: TGTGCCAGCACTGAGACTAGCGGGGGGGCCTTGGCCAAAAACATTCAGTACTTC
j_gene: TRBJ1-5; v_gene: TRBV18; abundance: once; d_gene: -; CDR3aa: CASSPVGESNQPQHF; CDR3nt: TGTGCCAGCTCACCGGTCGGGGAGAGCAATCAGCCCCAGCATTTT
j_gene: TRBJ1-6; v_gene: TRBV9; abundance: -; d_gene: -; CDR3aa: CASSANEGGNSPLHF; CDR3nt: TGTGCCAGCAGTGCGAATGAGGGTGGTAATTCACCCCTCCACTTT
j_gene: TRBJ1-5; v_gene: TRBV3-1/TRBV3-2; abundance: -; d_gene: -; CDR3aa: CASSQDPGAHQPQHF; CDR3nt: TGTGCCAGCAGCCAAGACCCAGGGGCCCATCAGCCCCAGCATTTT
j_gene: TRBJ1-1; v_gene: TRBV7-6; abundance: -; d_gene: TRBD1; CDR3aa: CASSLSLRTGKNTEAFF; CDR3nt: TGTGCCAGCAGCTTATCCCTCCGGACAGGGAAGAACACTGAAGCTTTCTTT
j_gene: TRBJ1-2; v_gene: TRBV7-2; abundance: -; d_gene: TRBD1; CDR3aa: CASSVDRAYGYTF; CDR3nt: TGTGCCAGCAGCGTCGACAGGGCCTATGGCTACACCTTC
j_gene: TRBJ2-1; v_gene: TRBV7-9; abundance: -; d_gene: TRBD2; CDR3aa: CASIHPPGTSDNEQFF; CDR3nt: TGTGCCAGCATCCACCCGCCGGGGACTAGTGACAATGAGCAGTTCTTC
j_gene: TRBJ1-2; v_gene: TRBV6-5; abundance: -; d_gene: TRBD1; CDR3aa: CASSTGTGVYGYTF; CDR3nt: TGTGCCAGCAGTACCGGGACAGGGGTTTATGGCTACACCTTC
j_gene: TRBJ2-2; v_gene: TRBV3-1/TRBV3-2; abundance: -; d_gene: -; CDR3aa: CASSRGTGELFF; CDR3nt: TGTGCCAGCAGCCGAGGGACCGGGGAGCTGTTTTTT
j_gene: TRBJ2-6; v_gene: TRBV19; abundance: -; d_gene: -; CDR3aa: CASSIPVTSGANVLTF; CDR3nt: TGTGCCAGTAGTATACCTGTAACCTCTGGGGCCAACGTCCTGACTTTC
j_gene: TRBJ1-1; v_gene: TRBV5-8; abundance: -; d_gene: TRBD1; CDR3aa: CASSLITGGKDTEAFF; CDR3nt: TGTGCCAGCAGCTTAATCACAGGGGGCAAGGACACTGAAGCTTTCTTT